This TCR beta chain was retrieved from a study of blood T cell repertoires in COVID-19 (dated by TCRdb to the early 2020s). About the study as a whole: Collaborator samples came from the United States, Italy and Spain and covered acute and convalescent phases of COVID-19. The material from the prospective study consisted of cDNA or gDNA derived from T cells, B-cell-depleted T cells, or PBMCs. HLA class I and class II types, where available, came from metadata supplied by the sample provider rather than from assay-based typing. Subjects who had been exposed to COVID-19, were actively infected with it, or had recovered from it provided the deeply sampled blood TCRbeta repertoires that made up the dataset. The repertoires were released in a freely available public database intended as a resource for research on the immune response to SARS-CoV-2. Samples were obtained from the ongoing ImmuneRACE study (first 160 participants) and from roughly 1,300 subjects provided by 6 global collaborators. Sample metadata almost always included a de-identified subject ID, COVID-19 status, age in years and sex. Study-level results and caveats: How much clinical and demographic metadata was included differed by source and by participant, and the metadata was provided uncurated.

Each collaborating institution followed its own protocols to collect whole blood in K2EDTA tubes. For TCRbeta analysis, collaborators shipped samples in one of three forms: frozen whole blood, isolated PBMCs, or DNA extracted from either of those sample types. Including the terminal cysteine and phenylalanine, the CDR3 comprises 13 residues. Of all the DNA, just the CDR3 is kept, 39 bases in frame from base 1. CDR1 and CDR2, per the germline V gene, are MNHEY and SVGEGT. TCRbeta CDR3 regions were amplified from genomic DNA using the immunoSEQ Assay, a bias-controlled multiplex PCR. Concerning the study's data processing: Nucleated cell counts per sample were estimated from amplification of reference gene primers within the assay. Sequence reads were collapsed and filtered to measure the absolute abundance of every unique TCRbeta CDR3 rearrangement. For each sample, productive Simpson clonality was calculated as the square root of Simpson's diversity index over productive rearrangements. Not all clones reach the TCRdb copy of this immuneACCESS table, which keeps in-frame sequences only. Checked studies attribute under half of the gap to unresolved V genes and leave the rest unexplained. V and J calls and clone size are copied from that table; D and trimming were computed from the DNA. This sample is represented by about 60,000 clones; over 75% of them were singletons. Roughly 14% of the sample is held by the ten biggest clonotypes.

On this clone itself: There is no known antigen for this receptor. Germline and junction disagree at one end, which may indicate a read error.

The sequenced sample consisted of peripheral blood. The chain joins TRBV6-2 or TRBV6-3 to TRBJ2-3; 12 junctional bases match TRBD1. The receptor was derived from a human donor with active COVID-19. The donor label of this sample is uncertain. The CDR3 is CASSWTRDRGPNF. The sequenced DNA is TGTGCCAGCAGTTGGACCCGGGACAGGGGGCCGAATTTT.